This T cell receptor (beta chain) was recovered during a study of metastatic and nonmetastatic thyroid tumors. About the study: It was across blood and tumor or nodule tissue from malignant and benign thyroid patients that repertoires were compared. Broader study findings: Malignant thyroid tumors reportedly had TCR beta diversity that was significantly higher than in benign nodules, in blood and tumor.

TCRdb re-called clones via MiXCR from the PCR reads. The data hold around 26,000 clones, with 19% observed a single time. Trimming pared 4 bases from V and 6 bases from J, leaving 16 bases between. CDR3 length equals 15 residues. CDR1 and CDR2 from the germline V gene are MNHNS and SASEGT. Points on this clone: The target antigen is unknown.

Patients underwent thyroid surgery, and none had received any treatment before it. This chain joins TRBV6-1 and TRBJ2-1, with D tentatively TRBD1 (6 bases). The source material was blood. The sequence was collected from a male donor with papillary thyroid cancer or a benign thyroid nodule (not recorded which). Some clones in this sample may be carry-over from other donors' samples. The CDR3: CASSGAGAGGNEQFF. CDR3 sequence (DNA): TGTGCCAGCAGTGGGGCAGGGGCTGGAGGCAATGAGCAGTTCTTC.